This T cell receptor (beta chain) was recovered during a study of T cell repertoires in cytomegalovirus infection. TCRdb passed the reads through MiXCR, listing each CDR3 protein once. The sample has 130,000 or so distinct CDR3 sequences, under 8% seen once. This clonotype was seen repeatedly, ten times or more. Trimming removed 0 bases from V and 1 base from J, with 10 bases in between. Germline V gene lookup returns CDR1 SGHTA and CDR2 FQGNSA. This CDR3 has 15 amino acids. The material sequenced was PBMCs. This rearrangement joins TRBV7-2 to TRBJ2-7; D gene uncertain. The TCR sequence derives from a human donor in good health (CMV status not recorded). Some clones in this sample may be carry-over from other donors' samples. The CDR3 protein is CASSLAAAFSYEQYF. CDR3 nucleotide sequence: TGTGCCAGCAGCTTAGCGGCAGCCTTTTCCTACGAGCAGTACTTC.